The rows below give T cell receptor beta chains drawn from one sample of a study of beta chain features in type 1 diabetes. The method was immunoSEQ multiplex PCR; TCRdb's version includes in-frame clones alone and lacks a portion of them. Seen here are under 250,000 clones, about 14% observed once, and the top ten hold roughly 0.02%. The sequenced sample consisted of naive CD4+ T cells from blood. These receptors originate from a man in his thirties or forties with type 1 diabetes. Both conserved end residues are part of each CDR3. The D gene is left open where the match is weak. Clone size, where shown, is once, few, many, or a class for clones that have expanded.

V	J	length	D	size	DNA	CDR3
TRBV11-2	TRBJ2-7	13	-	few	TGTGCCAGCAGCTTACGCCAGGGAGGCGAGCAGTACTTC	CASSLRQGGEQYF
TRBV7-2	TRBJ2-5	12	-	few	TGTGCCAGCAGCCAAACTCGTGAGACCCAGTACTTC	CASSQTRETQYF
TRBV25-1	TRBJ1-2	14	TRBD1	few	TGTGCCAGCAGTCAGACAGGGGGCATTTATGGCTACACCTTC	CASSQTGGIYGYTF
TRBV5-6	TRBJ1-2	13	-	few	TGTGCCAGCAGCTGGGGGAGGGGCCATGGCTACACCTTC	CASSWGRGHGYTF
TRBV11-2	TRBJ2-1	18	TRBD2	few	TGTGCCAGCAGCTCTATGGGTGCCGGGACTAGCGCCTACAATGAGCAGTTCTTC	CASSSMGAGTSAYNEQFF
TRBV19	TRBJ1-6	15	TRBD1	-	TGTGCCAGTAGTATCGGGACAGGGATCAATTCACCCCTCCACTTT	CASSIGTGINSPLHF
TRBV29-1	TRBJ1-1	13	-	few	TGCAGCGTTGCACAGCTTCAGAACACTGAAGCTTTCTTT	CSVAQLQNTEAFF
TRBV19	TRBJ2-7	16	-	few	TGTGCCAGTAGTCCTGGACAGAAAGGCCTCTCCTACGAGCAGTACTTC	CASSPGQKGLSYEQYF
TRBV11-2	TRBJ1-2	15	-	-	TGTGCCAGCAGCCACGACAGCCGAGCTAACTATGGCTACACCTTC	CASSHDSRANYGYTF
TRBV10-3	TRBJ1-5	14	-	few	TGTGCCATCAGTGATGTGGGGCCCAATCAGCCCCAGCATTTT	CAISDVGPNQPQHF
TRBV10-1	TRBJ2-7	14	TRBD1	-	TGCGCCAGCAGTGGGACAGGGTTTGGTTACGAGCAGTACTTC	CASSGTGFGYEQYF
TRBV5-1	TRBJ2-4	14	TRBD1	few	TGCGCCAGCAGCCCGGGACAGGGGGCAGACATTCAGTACTTC	CASSPGQGADIQYF
TRBV2	TRBJ2-7	14	-	few	TGTGCCAGCAGTGAACTTGGCAGCTCCTACGAGCAGTACTTC	CASSELGSSYEQYF
TRBV19	TRBJ1-5	13	-	-	TGTGCCAGTAGTATGCAGGGAAATCAGCCCCAGCATTTT	CASSMQGNQPQHF
TRBV5-4	TRBJ2-2	16	-	-	TGTGCCAGCAGCTTTGGGGGCAGTGATCCCACCGGGGAGCTGTTTTTT	CASSFGGSDPTGELFF
TRBV5-1	TRBJ2-3	14	TRBD2	few	TGCGCCAGCAGCTTGGGAGCGGGAGCAGATACGCAGTATTTT	CASSLGAGADTQYF
TRBV18	TRBJ1-2	15	-	-	TGTGCCAGCTCACCACGGGAGGGCATACCCTATGGCTACACCTTC	CASSPREGIPYGYTF